The source of this T cell receptor (beta chain) is a study of cytomegalovirus exposure and HLA in healthy donors. The repertoire was sequenced with immunoSEQ multiplex PCR; TCRdb's copy has only in-frame clones and lacks some. The sample yields 100,000 to 120,000 clones, approximately 85% seen once. Specimen: PBMCs. This receptor was identified in a woman between 18 and 29 years old in good health and CMV-seronegative.

The CDR3 DNA reads TGTGCCAGCAGCTTCCAGCGGACAGGGGGCTGGACTAATGAAAAACTGTTTTTT. It translates to CASSFQRTGGWTNEKLFF. V is TRBV5-4 and J is TRBJ1-4; 11 bases align to TRBD1. The germline gives CDR1 SGHNT, CDR2 YYREEE (reference sequence). With V trimmed by 2 bases and J by 2 bases, 8 bases remained unmatched. CDR3 size: 18 residues.